This T cell receptor beta chain derives from a study of T cell responses to AZD1222 COVID-19 vaccine. Overall study results and limits: In the spike-specific TCR repertoire, nearly half reportedly target unmutated variant regions. Rises in breadth and depth of Spike-specific TCRs came after two AZD1222 doses. The sample set comprised mostly white British donors with more females, and clonal diversity was possibly underestimated. Vaccine-associated CD4 TCRs ranged over spike, dominating at 160-218 and 743-854.

The table came from immunoSEQ multiplex PCR; TCRdb's copy has only in-frame clones and leaves some out. Here the sample spans 150,000 to 200,000 clones, about 92% being singletons. About this clone: Its antigen is currently unknown.

Germline CDR1 and CDR2: SGHVS and FNYEAQ. V was clipped by 0 bases and J by 3 bases, with 17 bases between them. The CDR3 runs to 17 residues. The specimen was peripheral blood, collected 28 days after the second AZD1222 dose. The chain joins TRBV7-6 to TRBJ1-2; D is possibly TRBD1 (6 bases). The TCR sequence derives from an adult who received the AZD1222 COVID-19 vaccine. DNA for the CDR3: TGTGCCAGCAGCTTAGCACCGGCTTGGGGGCAAGACTATGGCTACACCTTC. Translation: CASSLAPAWGQDYGYTF.